Shown below are 24 T cell receptor beta chains from a single sample sequenced in a study of blood T cell repertoires in COVID-19. TCRdb keeps only in-frame clones here, not all; method: immunoSEQ multiplex PCR. The sample records under 250,000 clones, around 83% being singletons. Sequences were obtained from PBMCs or T cells enriched from blood (not recorded which). These receptors all come from a woman aged 40 to 49 with acute COVID-19.

The V and J genes are TRBV6-5 and TRBJ2-7, with TRBD2 identical over 7 bases. This CDR3 spans 15 amino acids. The trim removed 5 bases at V and 3 bases at J, leaving 10 bases unmatched. Germline lookup yields CDR1 MNHEY and CDR2 SVGAGI. The CDR3 bases are TGTGCCAGCAGTCCTTGGGCGGGGGACGTCTACGAGCAGTACTTC. It yields the protein CASSPWAGDVYEQYF.

The J gene is TRBJ2-7, the V gene TRBV4-1; 12 bases fit TRBD2. This CDR3 comprises 16 residues. V was pared by 4 bases and J by 1 base, with 5 bases of the junction left unmatched. From germline, CDR1 is MGHRA and CDR2 YSYEKL. CDR3 nucleotide sequence: TGCGCCAGCAGCCGGGCTAGCGGGAGGGTTTCCTACGAGCAGTACTTC. It encodes CASSRASGRVSYEQYF.

V usage is TRBV7-6 and J usage is TRBJ1-6, with TRBD1 identical over 8 bases. Germline CDR1 and CDR2: SGHVS and FNYEAQ. Trimming at V came to 5 bases and at J to 7 bases, leaving 10 bases not matched to a gene. The CDR3 totals 16 residues. As DNA, the CDR3 is TGTGCCAGCAGCCTCCAAGGAGACAGGGGAAATTCACCCCTCCACTTT. It codes for CASSLQGDRGNSPLHF.

This clone has a count of ten or more. The chain employs TRBV7-2 and TRBJ2-3; TRBD2 matches 12 bases. The V segment lost 4 bases and the J segment 6 bases; nucleotides outside the gene matches: 5. The V gene's germline CDR1 is SGHTA and CDR2 FQGNSA. The CDR3 runs to 15 residues. The CDR3 sequence is CASSYTSGGRDTQYF. The CDR3 DNA reads TGTGCCAGCAGCTACACTAGCGGGGGGAGGGATACGCAGTATTTT.

CDR3 region: CASSSSGSTGNEKLFF. DNA for the CDR3: TGTGCCAGCAGCTCAAGCGGGTCGACAGGGAATGAAAAACTGTTTTTT. The chain couples TRBV4-2 to TRBJ1-4; 7 bases agree with TRBD1. The germline V gene encodes CDR1 LGHNA and CDR2 YNFKEQ. The V segment lost 5 bases and the J segment 5 bases; nucleotides outside the gene matches: 11. The CDR3 extends over 16 amino acids.

The CDR3: CASSIVPGTGGTEAFF. The CDR3 bases are TGTGCCAGTAGTATAGTTCCCGGGACAGGGGGTACTGAAGCTTTCTTT. V and J are TRBV19 and TRBJ1-1, with 11 bases identical to TRBD1. J gave up 5 bases and V 1 base, and 6 bases lay outside the gene matches. The CDR3 has 16 amino acids. Germline CDR1 is LNHDA and CDR2 is SQIVND (reference sequence).

The chain is built from TRBV27 and TRBJ1-2; 7 bases agree with TRBD1. V gave up 5 bases and J gave up 6 bases; unmatched junction bases: 9. The CDR3 is 14 residues long. Germline loops: CDR1 MNHEY, CDR2 SMNVEV (reference sequence). The CDR3 reads CASSLSDRDHGYTF. For the CDR3, the DNA is TGTGCCAGCAGTCTCTCCGACAGGGATCATGGCTACACCTTC.

This clone was found a few times. This chain uses TRBV2 with TRBJ1-3; D perhaps matches TRBD1 (5 bases). The V gene's germline CDR1 is SNHLY and CDR2 FYNNEI. Trimming left V 4 bases short and J 1 base short, with 11 bases between. The CDR3 is 15 residues long. DNA of the CDR3: TGTGCCAGCAGTGTCGGCAGGGCTTCTGGAAACACCATATATTTT. It codes for CASSVGRASGNTIYF.

As DNA, the CDR3 is TGTGCCAGCAGCTTAAGCGGGGCAGGCTCCTACGAGCAGTACTTC. This gives the protein CASSLSGAGSYEQYF. The chain employs TRBV7-2 and TRBJ2-7; 7 positions match TRBD2. CDR3 length: 15 amino acids. The ends lost 2 bases at V and 0 bases at J; junction bases unmatched: 4. Germline values: CDR1 SGHTA, CDR2 FQGNSA.

This chain links TRBV27 with TRBJ2-1, with 7 bases that match TRBD1. This CDR3 contains 13 residues. Looked up from germline, CDR1 is MNHEY and CDR2 is SMNVEV (reference sequence). J gave up 5 bases and V 10 bases, and 8 bases lay outside the gene matches. The CDR3, as DNA: TGTGCCATCCTTCAGGGGGTGGACAATGAGCAGTTCTTC. It specifies CAILQGVDNEQFF.

The chain recombines TRBV11-2 with TRBJ2-7; D is ambiguous. This CDR3 comprises 14 residues. Per germline, CDR1 SGHAT and CDR2 FQNNGV. The germline V and J ends were trimmed by 3 bases and 3 bases, with 12 bases remaining between them. CDR3 protein: CASSLGHSSYEQYF. The CDR3 DNA sequence: TGTGCCAGCAGCTTGGGCCACAGCAGCTACGAGCAGTACTTC. Full variable domain (outside the CDR3, taken from reference TRBV11-2 and TRBJ2-7): EAGVAQSPRYKIIEKRQSVAFWCNPISGHATLYWYQQILGQGPKLLIQFQNNGVVDDSQLPKDRFSAERLKGVDSTLKIQPAKLEDSAVYLCASSLGHSSYEQYFGPGTRLTVT.

The chain carries TRBV15 and TRBJ1-5; tentative D call: TRBD1 (6 bases). V was shortened by 1 base and J by 6 bases, with 7 bases between the two germline ends. The CDR3 runs 13 residues. Germline V gene sequence: CDR1 LNHNV, CDR2 YYDKDF (reference sequence). CDR3 bases: TGTGCCACCAGCAGAGGAGGGGGTCAGCCCCAGCATTTT. Protein product: CATSRGGGQPQHF.

V gene TRBV14 combines with J gene TRBJ1-4; weak D call: TRBD1 (6 bases). The germline gives CDR1 SGHDN, CDR2 FVKESK. Trimming removed 0 bases from V and 8 bases from J, with 13 bases in between. CDR3 length: 15 amino acids. The DNA for the CDR3 is TGTGCCAGCAGCCAAGATGAGGGGGTAGAAGAAAAACTGTTTTTT. Encoded protein: CASSQDEGVEEKLFF.

V is TRBV10-3 and J is TRBJ2-1; D is possibly TRBD1 (6 bases). CDR3 size: 17 residues. The germline V and J ends were trimmed by 0 bases and 4 bases, with 16 bases remaining between them. Germline assignment: CDR1 ENHRY and CDR2 SYGVKD. This CDR3 is CAISESLGSGAYNEQFF. CDR3 coding DNA: TGTGCCATCAGTGAGTCTCTCGGGTCAGGGGCATACAATGAGCAGTTCTTC.

The chain uses TRBV7-3 and TRBJ2-5; the D gene is possibly TRBD2 (5 bases). The length of the CDR3 is 15 residues. Trimming took off 5 bases at V and 5 bases at J, with 18 bases between the two ends. Germline-derived CDR1 and CDR2 are SGHTA and FQGTGA. The CDR3 spells CASSPSYTRGETQYF. CDR3 bases: TGTGCCAGCAGCCCCTCTTATACTAGAGGGGAGACCCAGTACTTC.

V and J are TRBV7-2 and TRBJ1-2; TRBD1 matches at 9 bases. This CDR3 region has 14 residues. Looked up from germline, CDR1 is SGHTA and CDR2 is FQGNSA. V was clipped by 5 bases and J by 4 bases; unmatched bases: 5. CDR3 sequence reads: CASSQGTGTYGYTF. The CDR3 DNA follows: TGTGCCAGCAGCCAGGGGACAGGGACCTATGGCTACACCTTC.

V and J are TRBV18 and TRBJ1-1; tentative D call: TRBD1 (5 bases). V lost 0 bases to trimming and J lost 3 bases, with 11 bases between them. The CDR3 runs to 15 residues. Germline V CDR1 and CDR2: KGHSH, LQKENI. CDR3 residues: CASSPPEGWYTEAFF. CDR3 sequence (DNA): TGTGCCAGCTCACCACCGGAGGGGTGGTACACTGAAGCTTTCTTT.

The chain employs TRBV5-1 and TRBJ1-1; D remains ambiguous. The CDR3 extends over 13 amino acids. V lost 0 bases and J 4 bases, leaving 7 bases between the germline ends. Per the germline V gene, CDR1 is SGHRS and CDR2 is YFSETQ. The CDR3 DNA sequence: TGCGCCAGCAGCTTGGACATATCCACTGAAGCTTTCTTT. Protein product: CASSLDISTEAFF.

This chain joins TRBV5-1 and TRBJ1-1; no clear D. The V gene's germline CDR1 is SGHRS and CDR2 YFSETQ. Trimming removed 6 bases at V and 1 base at J, with 7 bases between. The CDR3 consists of 12 residues. CDR3 in DNA: TGCGCCAGCACGGACTCGAACACTGAAGCTTTCTTT. Residues: CASTDSNTEAFF.

The rearrangement uses TRBV18 and TRBJ1-1, with a tentative D call TRBD1 (5 bases). With 0 bases removed from V and 3 bases from J, the gap between germline ends came to 11 bases. Germline CDR1 is KGHSH and CDR2 is LQKENI. The CDR3 extends over 15 amino acids. Here the CDR3 reads CASSPPWTFYTEAFF. The CDR3 DNA is TGTGCCAGCTCACCACCTTGGACATTCTACACTGAAGCTTTCTTT.

This clone appeared once. The V and J genes are TRBV12-5 and TRBJ2-1; 7 positions match TRBD1. The germline V gene encodes CDR1 LGHNT and CDR2 FRNRAP. The CDR3 is made up of 15 amino acids. The trim removed 3 bases at V and 8 bases at J, leaving 10 bases unmatched. DNA of the CDR3: TGTGCTAGTGGTTTAGGTTCAGGGGGTAGGGATGAGCAGTTCTTC. Translated: CASGLGSGGRDEQFF.

The V call is TRBV15, the J call TRBJ1-5, with a possible D match to TRBD1 (5 bases). The V gene lost 0 bases and the J gene lost 11 bases, with 14 bases spanning the gap. The CDR3 has 14 amino acids. Germline V gene sequence: CDR1 LNHNV, CDR2 YYDKDF (reference sequence). CDR3 nucleotide sequence: TGTGCCACCAGCAGAGAAACAGGCCTTCGGGCCCAGCATTTT. It encodes CATSRETGLRAQHF.

The rearrangement joins TRBV7-3 to TRBJ2-3, with 8 bases identical to TRBD2. V lost 0 bases to trimming and J lost 5 bases; unmatched junction nucleotides: 4. Looked up from germline, CDR1 is SGHTA and CDR2 is FQGTGA. The CDR3 runs 15 residues. DNA for the CDR3: TGTGCCAGCAGCTTAACTAGCGGGGAAGGAGATACGCAGTATTTT. Translated: CASSLTSGEGDTQYF.

There are many counts of this clone. The sample carries other DNA sequences with the same CDR3. The V call is TRBV7-2, the J call TRBJ1-2; D may be TRBD1 (5 bases). Per germline, CDR1 SGHTA and CDR2 FQGNSA. The CDR3 totals 12 residues. Trimming took off 1 base at V and 7 bases at J, with 7 bases between the two ends. The CDR3 here is CASSLERGGYTF. The CDR3 coding sequence is TGTGCCAGCAGCTTAGAAAGGGGTGGCTACACCTTC. Based on the CDR3 plus reference TRBV7-2 and TRBJ1-2, the full variable domain is GAGVSQSPSNKVTEKGKDVELRCDPISGHTALYWYRQSLGQGLEFLIYFQGNSAPDKSGLPSDRFSAERTGGSVSTLTIQRTQQEDSAVYLCASSLERGGYTFGSGTRLTVV.